One and the same sample provided the 5 T cell receptor beta chains below, sequenced in a study of vaccination effects on CD4 cells after COVID-19. Isolating CD4+ T cells followed approximately nine days of culture. TCRdb keeps only in-frame clones here, not all; method: immunoSEQ multiplex PCR. The sample includes about 35,000 clones, roughly 65% of them seen just once. The antigens of these receptors remain unknown. This material consisted of CD4+ T cells from PBMCs cultured without peptide, taken before COVID-19 vaccination. The source of these receptors is a human donor who received a COVID-19 vaccine.

The gene calls are TRBV5-1 and TRBJ2-1; maybe TRBD1 (5 bases). This CDR3 is built from 15 residues. Between the trimmed V and J ends, which lost 4 bases and 2 bases, there was a span of 13 bases. Germline V gene sequence: CDR1 SGHRS, CDR2 YFSETQ. The CDR3 DNA is TGCGCCAGCAGCCCTCCCCAGGGAACCTACAATGAGCAGTTCTTC. Its protein is CASSPPQGTYNEQFF.

This clone was observed once. The rearrangement links TRBV5-1 to TRBJ2-5; the D gene is possibly TRBD1 (6 bases). V lost 4 bases and J lost 2, with 12 bases in between. The CDR3 extends over 14 amino acids. The germline V gene encodes CDR1 SGHRS and CDR2 YFSETQ. The CDR3 DNA follows: TGCGCCAGCAGCCCGGGGCAGGGGCAAGAGACCCAGTACTTC. Amino acid sequence: CASSPGQGQETQYF.

This sequence joins TRBV19 and TRBJ2-7; TRBD2 matches at 11 bases. CDR1 LNHDA and CDR2 SQIVND come from the germline V gene (reference sequence). CDR3 length equals 12 residues. V shed 9 bases, J shed 3 bases, and the junction held 1 base outside the gene matches. The DNA for the CDR3 is TGTGCCAGCGGGACTAGCGGCTACGAGCAGTACTTC. Translated, it gives CASGTSGYEQYF.

The chain joins TRBV28 to TRBJ2-1; a possible D gene is TRBD1 (5 bases). The V and J ends lost 1 base and 8 bases respectively, with 30 bases between them. Germline CDR1 and CDR2: MDHEN and SYDVKM. This CDR3 has 20 residues. The CDR3 DNA reads TGTGCCAGCAGTTTATTAGGGCGGTGGAGTAACAGGCAAGTTACCGATGAGCAGTTCTTC. Protein product: CASSLLGRWSNRQVTDEQFF.

The sample holds a few counts of this clone. The V gene is TRBV5-1, the J gene TRBJ2-5; 9 bases are shared with TRBD2. This CDR3 region has 16 residues. The V segment lost 5 bases and the J segment 2 bases; nucleotides outside the gene matches: 10. Germline V gives CDR1 SGHRS, CDR2 YFSETQ. The CDR3 is CASSLNSGGPQETQYF. The CDR3 DNA reads as TGCGCCAGCAGTCTAAATAGCGGGGGACCACAAGAGACCCAGTACTTC.